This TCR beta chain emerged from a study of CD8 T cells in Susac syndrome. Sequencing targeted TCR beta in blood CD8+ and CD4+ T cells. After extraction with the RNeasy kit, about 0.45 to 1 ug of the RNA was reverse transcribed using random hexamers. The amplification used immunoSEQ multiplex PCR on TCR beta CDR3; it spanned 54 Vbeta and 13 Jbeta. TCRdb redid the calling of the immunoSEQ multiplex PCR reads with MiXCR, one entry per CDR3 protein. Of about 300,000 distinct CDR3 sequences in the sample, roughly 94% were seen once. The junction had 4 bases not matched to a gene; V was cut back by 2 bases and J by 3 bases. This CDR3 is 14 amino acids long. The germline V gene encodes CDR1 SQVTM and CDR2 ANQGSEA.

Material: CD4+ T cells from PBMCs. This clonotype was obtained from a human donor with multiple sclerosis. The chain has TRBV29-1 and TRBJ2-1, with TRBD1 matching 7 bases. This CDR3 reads CSVEPPGGYNEQFF. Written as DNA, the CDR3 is TGCAGCGTTGAACCCCCAGGGGGCTACAATGAGCAGTTCTTC.